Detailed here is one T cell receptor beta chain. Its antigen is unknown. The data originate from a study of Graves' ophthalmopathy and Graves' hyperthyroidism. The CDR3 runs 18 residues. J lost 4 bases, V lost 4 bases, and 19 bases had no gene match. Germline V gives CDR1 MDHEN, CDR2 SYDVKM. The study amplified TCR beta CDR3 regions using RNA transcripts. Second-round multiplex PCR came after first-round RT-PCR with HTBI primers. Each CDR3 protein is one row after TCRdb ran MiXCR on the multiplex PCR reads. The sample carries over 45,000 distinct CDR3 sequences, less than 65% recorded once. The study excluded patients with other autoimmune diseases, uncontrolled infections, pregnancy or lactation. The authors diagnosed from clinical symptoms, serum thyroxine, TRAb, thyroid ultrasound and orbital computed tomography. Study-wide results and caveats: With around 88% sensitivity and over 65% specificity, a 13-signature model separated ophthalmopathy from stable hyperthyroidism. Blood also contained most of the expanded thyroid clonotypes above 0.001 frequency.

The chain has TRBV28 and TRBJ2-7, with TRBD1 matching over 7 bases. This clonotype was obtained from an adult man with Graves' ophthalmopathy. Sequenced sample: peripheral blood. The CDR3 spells CASSSILPRGQVIYEQYF. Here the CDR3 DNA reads TGTGCCAGCAGTTCCATACTTCCTCGAGGACAGGTTATTTACGAGCAGTACTTC. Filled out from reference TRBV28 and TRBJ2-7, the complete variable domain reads DVKVTQSSRYLVKRTGEKVFLECVQDMDHENMFWYRQDPGLGLRLIYFSYDVKMKEKGDIPEGYSVSREKKERFSLILESASTNQTSMYLCASSSILPRGQVIYEQYFGPGTRLTVT.